This TCR beta chain is from a study of blood T cell repertoires in COVID-19. Across the whole study: Sample material is recorded as cDNA or gDNA derived from T cells, B-cell-depleted T cells, or PBMCs.

Original processing methods: Estimation of nucleated cell counts relied on the amplification of reference gene primers. This table comes from immunoSEQ multiplex PCR, and its TCRdb copy is limited to in-frame clones, with some not included. The D gene and trimming were derived from the DNA, and the V and J assignments and clone size from that table. The table lists 200,000 to 250,000 clones, about 79% of them singletons. This clone was observed a few times. The CDR3 spans 17 residues. The J segment lost 1 base and the V segment lost 4 bases, leaving 8 bases of the junction unmatched. Germline CDR1 and CDR2: SGHRS and YFSETQ. The study assigned cohorts using participant-reported clinical history. Recovered status applied to Cohort 3 donors who had two consecutive negative PCRs. It also applied to those with clearance or with symptom resolution.

V usage is TRBV5-1 and J usage is TRBJ2-6; 7 bases match TRBD1. The sequence derives from a woman aged 55-75 years who had recovered from COVID-19. The sequencing input was PBMCs or T cells enriched from blood (not recorded which). CDR3 protein: CASSHYRGRSGANVLTF. The CDR3 nucleotides are TGCGCCAGCAGCCATTACAGGGGCAGGTCTGGGGCCAACGTCCTGACTTTC.